This record covers a single T cell receptor (beta chain). Its target is not known. This record comes from a study of CD8 T cells in ankylosing spondylitis. The study's findings and limits: Ankylosing spondylitis blood seemed to carry a telltale TCR beta motif made of about 8 highly homologous variants.

Trimming pared 6 bases from V and 7 bases from J, leaving 15 bases between. The CDR3 totals 14 residues. TCRdb redid the calling of the 5' RACE reads with MiXCR, one entry per CDR3 protein. In the table there are approximately 440,000 distinct CDR3 sequences, approximately 17% of which are singletons. Sequencing was performed on blood, either unsorted or a sorted T cell fraction (not recorded which). The TCR was taken from a male donor with ankylosing spondylitis. The gene calls are TRBV12-3 or TRBV12-4 and TRBJ1-4, with D uncertain. Here the CDR3 DNA reads TGTGCCAGCAGCCCGGGCCCCGGAGGTGAAAAACTGTTTTTT. Amino acids: CASSPGPGGEKLFF.